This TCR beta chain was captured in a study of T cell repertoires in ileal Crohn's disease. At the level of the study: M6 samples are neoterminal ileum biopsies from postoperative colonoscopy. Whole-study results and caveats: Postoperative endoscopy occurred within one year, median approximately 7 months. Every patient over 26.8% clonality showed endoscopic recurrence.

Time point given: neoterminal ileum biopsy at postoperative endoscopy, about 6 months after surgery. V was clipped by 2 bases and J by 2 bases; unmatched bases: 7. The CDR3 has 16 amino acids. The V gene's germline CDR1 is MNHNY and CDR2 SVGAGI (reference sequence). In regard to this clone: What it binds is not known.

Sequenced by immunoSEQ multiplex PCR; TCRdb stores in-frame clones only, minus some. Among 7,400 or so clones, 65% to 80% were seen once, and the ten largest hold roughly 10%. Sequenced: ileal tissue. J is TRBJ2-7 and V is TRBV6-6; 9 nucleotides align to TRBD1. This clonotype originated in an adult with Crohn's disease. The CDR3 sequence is CASSYSGQGHTYEQYF. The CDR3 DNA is TGTGCCAGCAGTTACAGTGGACAGGGGCACACCTACGAGCAGTACTTC.